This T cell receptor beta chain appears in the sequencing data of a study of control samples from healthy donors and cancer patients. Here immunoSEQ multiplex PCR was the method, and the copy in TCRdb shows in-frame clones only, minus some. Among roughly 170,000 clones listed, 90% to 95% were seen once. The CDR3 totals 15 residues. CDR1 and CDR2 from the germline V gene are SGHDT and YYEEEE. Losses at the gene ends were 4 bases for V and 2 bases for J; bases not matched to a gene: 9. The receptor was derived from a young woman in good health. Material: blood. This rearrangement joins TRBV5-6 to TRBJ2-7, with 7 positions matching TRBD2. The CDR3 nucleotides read TGTGCCAGCAGCCCTAAGCGGGCGGGGGCCTACGAGCAGTACTTC. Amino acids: CASSPKRAGAYEQYF.